A single sample is the source of the 6 T cell receptor beta chains below, sequenced in a study of blood T cell repertoires in COVID-19. Sequencing was performed with immunoSEQ multiplex PCR; in TCRdb, only in-frame clones are kept and a portion is missing. The sample has around 170,000 clones; about nine tenths are singletons. The specimen sequenced was peripheral blood. These TCRs come from a woman aged 65 to 85 with acute or convalescent COVID-19.

The gene calls are TRBV6-2 or TRBV6-3 and TRBJ1-5, with a tentative D call TRBD1 (6 bases). Deletions cut 5 bases from V and 3 bases from J, with 11 bases between. CDR3 length equals 14 residues. Germline V gives CDR1 MNHEY, CDR2 SVGEGT. In DNA, the CDR3 is TGTGCCAGCAGTACCGGACAGATCAATCAGCCCCAGCATTTT. Translated, it gives CASSTGQINQPQHF.

The chain recombines TRBV4-1 with TRBJ2-7, with unresolved D. Germline values: CDR1 MGHRA, CDR2 YSYEKL. This CDR3 comprises 15 residues. Trimming took off 1 base at V and 2 bases at J, with 12 bases between the two ends. The CDR3 DNA is TGCGCCAGCAGCCAAGGGCACAGTCCTACCTACGAGCAGTACTTC. Its translation: CASSQGHSPTYEQYF.

This chain joins TRBV7-2 and TRBJ2-6; TRBD1 aligns across 9 bases. V shed 4 bases, J shed 4 bases, and the junction held 8 bases outside the gene matches. CDR3 size: 17 residues. CDR1 is SGHTA and CDR2 is FQGNSA in the germline V gene. In DNA form, the CDR3 reads TGTGCCAGCAGCTCCGGACAGGGGTTAGCGGGGGCCAACGTCCTGACTTTC. This codes for CASSSGQGLAGANVLTF.

The genes are TRBV5-1 and TRBJ1-1, with D unresolved. The V end was cut by 4 bases, the J end by 3 bases, with 10 bases between. The CDR3 sequence is 13 residues long. Germline lookup yields CDR1 SGHRS and CDR2 YFSETQ. The CDR3 nucleotides read TGCGCCAGCAGCAGGGAGGTCTACACTGAAGCTTTCTTT. Translating it yields CASSREVYTEAFF.

The chain carries TRBV3-1 (or the pseudogene TRBV3-2) and TRBJ1-6; D unclear. V was clipped by 2 bases and J by 2 bases, with 7 bases between them. The CDR3 consists of 15 residues. Germline V CDR1 and CDR2: LGHDT, YNNKEL (reference sequence). CDR3 sequence reads: CASSQWEAYNSPLHF. Here the CDR3 DNA reads TGTGCCAGCAGCCAATGGGAGGCCTATAATTCACCCCTCCACTTT.

This rearrangement joins TRBV5-3 to TRBJ1-2; weak D call: TRBD1 (6 bases). TRBV5-3 is noted as an ORF with a role that remains uncertain. Trimming cost V 7 bases and J 4 bases, with 14 bases left between them. The CDR3 has 13 amino acids. DNA of the CDR3: TGTGCCAGACCCGGGGGGGCGGGCTATGGCTACACCTTC. It is translated as CARPGGAGYGYTF.